This T cell receptor (beta chain) was sequenced in a study of CD8 T cells in Susac syndrome. The germline CDR1 and CDR2 sequences are MNHEY and SVGAGI. The V segment lost 2 bases and the J segment 1 base; nucleotides outside the gene matches: 7. The CDR3 loop spans 17 amino acids. An input of 0.5 to 1 ug of RNA was subjected to reverse transcription using random hexamers. TCRdb reanalysed the immunoSEQ multiplex PCR reads using MiXCR and keeps one entry per CDR3 protein. This table has about 90,000 distinct CDR3 sequences, approximately 95% appearing once. The TCR sequence derives from a human donor in good health. Sequencing used CD8+ T cells from PBMCs. The chain links TRBV6-5 to TRBJ2-5; 10 bases are shared with TRBD1. The DNA for the CDR3 is TGTGCCAGCAGTTACCCGACGAGGGACAGGGGCCAAGAGACCCAGTACTTC. As protein: CASSYPTRDRGQETQYF.